This T cell receptor beta chain was sequenced in a study of blood T cell repertoires in COVID-19. Turning to the study itself: Acute and convalescent COVID-19 samples came from the United States, Italy and Spain. PBMCs, B-cell-depleted T cells, or T cells provided the cDNA or gDNA that made up the material.

V shed 4 bases and J 2 bases; nucleotides not matched to a gene: 8. The CDR3 length is 17 residues. CDR1 is SEHNR and CDR2 is FQNEAQ in the germline V gene (reference sequence). Per the study methods: Nucleated cell counts were estimated from reference gene primer amplification. Measured with immunoSEQ multiplex PCR; TCRdb has only the in-frame clones, and not every one. V and J calls and clone size are given by that table; D and trimming were obtained from the DNA. The sample comprises 61,000 or so clones, 70% to 90% of which are singletons, and less than 20% rests with the top ten. Sequencing was done on a sample of peripheral blood. The chain has TRBV7-9 and TRBJ2-7, with TRBD2 identical over 13 bases. The TCR originated in an elderly woman with active COVID-19. The CDR3 nucleotides read TGTGCCAGCAGCTCAGCTATGGGACTAGCGGGGCCCTACGAGCAGTACTTC. It codes for CASSSAMGLAGPYEQYF.